The 29 T cell receptor beta chains presented below share a single source sample, sequenced in a study of control samples from healthy donors and cancer patients. Generated by immunoSEQ multiplex PCR, the TCRdb table keeps only in-frame clones and is missing some. The sample has approximately 170,000 clones; around nine tenths are singletons. The sequencing input was blood. Source of these receptors: a man aged 25-45 years in good health.

The chain has TRBV7-8 and TRBJ2-3; D not certain. CDR1 is SGHVS, CDR2 FQNEAQ, per germline. V dropped 7 bases and J dropped 0 bases, with 20 bases sitting between them. CDR3 length: 17 residues. The DNA for the CDR3 is TGTGCCAGCATCCCTAGGCGCACCACCTCTAGCACAGATACGCAGTATTTT. As protein: CASIPRRTTSSTDTQYF.

This chain uses TRBV5-6 with TRBJ1-3, with TRBD1 matching 8 bases. J gave up 5 bases and V 1 base, and 5 bases lay outside the gene matches. Germline assignment: CDR1 SGHDT and CDR2 YYEEEE. CDR3 length: 15 residues. CDR3 DNA sequence: TGTGCCAGCAGCTTGCGTGGGACAGGTCGAAACACCATATATTTT. Translating gives CASSLRGTGRNTIYF.

The rearrangement joins TRBV10-3 to TRBJ1-1, with TRBD1 matching 11 bases. The CDR3 is 15 residues long. Per the germline V gene, CDR1 is ENHRY and CDR2 is SYGVKD. Trimming took 10 bases from V and 0 from J; bases not matched to a gene: 7. The CDR3 reads CASTGTGGMNTEAFF. The DNA for the CDR3 is TGTGCCAGCACCGGGACAGGGGGGATGAACACTGAAGCTTTCTTT.

The chain carries TRBV5-1 and TRBJ1-2; D is perhaps TRBD1 (6 bases). Germline CDR1 and CDR2: SGHRS and YFSETQ. The CDR3 length is 14 residues. The V end was cut by 5 bases, the J end by 3 bases, with 14 bases between. The CDR3 nucleotides read TGCGCCAGCAGGGGGCTCCCAGGGGACTATGGCTACACCTTC. It encodes CASRGLPGDYGYTF.

The chain uses TRBV15 and TRBJ1-6, with a possible D match to TRBD1 (5 bases). Germline V gene lookup returns CDR1 LNHNV and CDR2 YYDKDF (reference sequence). Trimming shortened V by 3 bases and J by 10 bases, and 19 bases separated the two germline ends. CDR3 size: 16 residues. CDR3 loop: CATSSRPGTGRSPLHF. The CDR3 DNA is TGTGCCACCAGCAGCCGCCCCGGGACCGGAAGGTCACCCCTCCACTTT.

This chain uses TRBV19 with TRBJ1-5; 8 nucleotides agree with TRBD1. From germline, CDR1 is LNHDA and CDR2 SQIVND (reference sequence). This CDR3 region has 14 residues. V lost 5 bases, J lost 2 bases, and 2 bases stayed unmatched. For the CDR3, the DNA is TGTGCCAGTAGTCAGGACAGGGGCAATCAGCCCCAGCATTTT. As protein: CASSQDRGNQPQHF.

The chain uses TRBV28 and TRBJ2-7, with TRBD1 identical over 7 bases. Trimming took 7 bases from V and 2 from J; bases not matched to a gene: 14. The length of the CDR3 is 16 residues. CDR1 and CDR2 from the germline V gene are MDHEN and SYDVKM. CDR3 amino acids: CASTARGWTGAYEQYF. CDR3 sequence (DNA): TGTGCCAGCACCGCCAGGGGCTGGACAGGAGCCTACGAGCAGTACTTC.

This chain joins TRBV5-8 and TRBJ2-7, with TRBD1 matching 8 bases. Trimming took 4 bases from V and 6 from J; bases not matched to a gene: 12. Germline V gene data show CDR1 as SGHTS and CDR2 as YDEGEE. CDR3 length: 15 amino acids. The CDR3 coding sequence is TGTGCCAGCAGCAGAAGCAGGGGGCGAGCGGGCGAGCAGTACTTC. It yields the protein CASSRSRGRAGEQYF.

The rearrangement links TRBV7-2 to TRBJ1-4, with 7 nucleotides matching TRBD1. Per the germline V gene, CDR1 is SGHTA and CDR2 is FQGNSA. V shed 1 base, J shed 8 bases, and the junction held 7 bases outside the gene matches. The CDR3 sequence is 15 residues long. As DNA, the CDR3 is TGTGCCAGCAGCTTAGGTGGGGCAGGGGGAGAAAAACTGTTTTTT. This codes for CASSLGGAGGEKLFF.

The chain joins TRBV4-2 to TRBJ1-2; 8 nucleotides match TRBD1. Losses at the gene ends were 1 base for V and 6 bases for J; bases not matched to a gene: 7. This CDR3 comprises 15 residues. Germline V gives CDR1 LGHNA, CDR2 YNFKEQ. The CDR3 DNA is TGTGCCAGCAGCCAAGGGGACAGGCGAGGAGATGGCTACACCTTC. Amino acids: CASSQGDRRGDGYTF.

The chain combines TRBV27 with TRBJ2-2; 7 nucleotides line up with TRBD2. This CDR3 comprises 15 residues. The V and J ends lost 6 bases and 6 bases, in that order; junction bases with no gene match: 10. Germline CDR1 and CDR2: MNHEY and SMNVEV (reference sequence). The CDR3 DNA follows: TGTGCCAGCAGAATGAGCGGGGCGGGGTCCGGGGAGCTGTTTTTT. Translation: CASRMSGAGSGELFF.

Turning to this clone: A read error may account for a junction end that differs from germline. CDR3 region: CASSLAGDNYSYTF. DNA for the CDR3: TGTGCCAGCAGCTTGGCGGGGGACAACTATAGCTACACCTTC. The V and J genes are TRBV5-4 and TRBJ1-2; tentative D call: TRBD1 (6 bases). The length of the CDR3 is 14 residues. The germline gives CDR1 SGHNT, CDR2 YYREEE (reference sequence). Using reference TRBV5-4 and TRBJ1-2 for the parts outside the CDR3, the full variable domain is ETGVTQSPTHLIKTRGQQVTLRCSSQSGHNTVSWYQQALGQGPQFIFQYYREEENGRGNFPPRFSGLQFPNYSSELNVNALELDDSALYLCASSLAGDNYSYTFGSGTRLTVV.

This rearrangement joins TRBV4-2 to TRBJ1-2, with D possibly being TRBD1 (5 bases). CDR3 length: 18 amino acids. Trimming left V 2 bases short and J 2 bases short, with 21 bases between. Germline lookup yields CDR1 LGHNA and CDR2 YNFKEQ. The CDR3 is CASSQRSQLRGANYGYTF. CDR3 sequence (DNA): TGTGCCAGCAGCCAAAGGTCACAGCTCAGAGGGGCCAACTATGGCTACACCTTC.

This chain uses TRBV18 with TRBJ1-2, with no clear D. CDR3 length equals 15 residues. The germline V gene has CDR1 KGHSH and CDR2 LQKENI. Trimming took 3 bases from V and 1 from J, leaving 12 bases between them. The CDR3 region has the DNA TGTGCCAGCTCACCCTCGGCGGATTATAACTATGGCTACACCTTC. It yields the protein CASSPSADYNYGYTF. Together with reference TRBV18 and TRBJ1-2, the CDR3 gives the full variable domain: NAGVMQNPRHLVRRRGQEARLRCSPMKGHSHVYWYRQLPEEGLKFMVYLQKENIIDESGMPKERFSAEFPKEGPSILRIQQVVRGDSAAYFCASSPSADYNYGYTFGSGTRLTVV.

This chain links TRBV5-6 with TRBJ2-7; 7 nucleotides align to TRBD2. Trimming cost V 3 bases and J 7 bases; bases outside gene matches: 1. The CDR3 is 11 amino acids. Germline V lookup: CDR1 SGHDT, CDR2 YYEEEE. The CDR3 nucleotides read TGTGCCAGCAGCTGGGAGGGGGAGCAGTACTTC. Its translation is CASSWEGEQYF.

The chain couples TRBV2 to TRBJ2-7, with D uncertain. Germline lookup yields CDR1 SNHLY and CDR2 FYNNEI. Trimming stripped 5 bases from V and 6 bases from J, with 8 bases between. This CDR3 spans 11 amino acids. The CDR3 DNA follows: TGTGCCAGCAGTACATACGGCGAGCAGTACTTC. It specifies CASSTYGEQYF.

This chain links TRBV18 with TRBJ2-3; 14 nucleotides line up with TRBD2. Germline V gene lookup returns CDR1 KGHSH and CDR2 LQKENI. This CDR3 region has 18 residues. V was clipped by 5 bases and J by 6 bases; unmatched bases: 13. The CDR3 bases are TGTGCCAGCTCATCGGCCTCCGGGACTAGCGGGAGAGCGGATACGCAGTATTTT. Its translation is CASSSASGTSGRADTQYF.

This clone showed up just once. The chain carries TRBV5-8 and TRBJ1-2; the match to TRBD1 covers 10 bases. Germline assignment: CDR1 SGHTS and CDR2 YDEGEE. This CDR3 comprises 14 residues. The V and J ends lost 4 bases and 5 bases, in that order; junction bases with no gene match: 5. CDR3 residues: CASSTRTGGYGYTF. CDR3 coding DNA: TGTGCCAGCAGCACTAGGACAGGGGGTTATGGCTACACCTTC.

The chain recombines TRBV19 with TRBJ2-1; TRBD2 matches at 11 bases. The CDR3 is made up of 15 amino acids. J was trimmed by 7 bases and V by 5 bases; bases with no gene match: 7. Germline lookup yields CDR1 LNHDA and CDR2 SQIVND (reference sequence). The CDR3 is CASSSGLAGTNEQFF. The CDR3 nucleotides read TGTGCCAGTAGTTCAGGACTAGCGGGCACAAATGAGCAGTTCTTC.

The chain employs TRBV6-4 and TRBJ2-3; perhaps D is TRBD1 or TRBD2 (5 bases each). The CDR3 extends over 13 amino acids. Trimming took 0 bases from V and 9 from J, leaving 10 bases between them. Looked up from germline, CDR1 is MRHNA and CDR2 is SNTAGT. CDR3 loop: CASSDSIGDTQYF. In DNA, the CDR3 is TGTGCCAGCAGTGACTCGATAGGGGACACGCAGTATTTT.

This chain joins TRBV6-2 or TRBV6-3 and TRBJ2-5; 10 nucleotides align to TRBD1. The germline V gene has CDR1 MNHEY and CDR2 SVGEGT. V trimming: 4 bases; J trimming: 7 bases; junction bases outside the gene matches: 15. The CDR3 has 17 amino acids. CDR3 nucleotide sequence: TGTGCCAGCAGTTCTAGCCCGGGACAGGGGCTCCCAGGGACCCAGTACTTC. Its translation is CASSSSPGQGLPGTQYF.

The J gene is TRBJ2-3, the V gene TRBV7-2, with unresolved D. Between the trimmed V and J ends, which lost 1 base and 4 bases, there was a span of 6 bases. CDR1 SGHTA and CDR2 FQGNSA come from the germline V gene. This CDR3 has 13 amino acids. CDR3 coding DNA: TGTGCCAGCAGCTTAGGGGTCCCAGATACGCAGTATTTT. This gives the protein CASSLGVPDTQYF.

V gene TRBV28 combines with J gene TRBJ1-5, with 7 bases lining up with TRBD1. V shed 10 bases and J 1 base; nucleotides not matched to a gene: 16. The germline CDR1 and CDR2 sequences are MDHEN and SYDVKM. The CDR3 has 17 residues. The CDR3 sequence is CANQNQQGGGSNQPQHF. In nucleotides, the CDR3 is TGTGCCAACCAAAATCAGCAGGGGGGGGGAAGCAATCAGCCCCAGCATTTT.

The chain recombines TRBV30 with TRBJ1-2, with 9 bases matching TRBD1. Germline CDR1 is GTSNPN and CDR2 is SVGIG (reference sequence). Trimming took 3 bases from V and 7 from J; bases not matched to a gene: 12. This CDR3 is built from 15 residues. CDR3 sequence reads: CAWSRKGDRVFGYTF. CDR3 DNA: TGTGCCTGGAGCCGCAAAGGGGACAGGGTTTTTGGCTACACCTTC.

The J gene is TRBJ2-7, the V gene TRBV10-2; D possibly uses TRBD1 or TRBD2 (5 bases each). CDR1 WSHSY and CDR2 SAAADI come from the germline V gene. CDR3 length equals 12 residues. The V gene lost 2 bases and the J gene lost 5 bases, with 7 bases spanning the gap. CDR3 loop: CASSEEGHEQYF. The CDR3 DNA reads as TGCGCCAGCAGTGAGGAGGGGCACGAGCAGTACTTC.

This clone turned up a few times. The rearrangement joins TRBV10-1 to TRBJ1-1; the match to TRBD1 covers 9 bases. The J segment lost 8 bases and the V segment lost 0 bases, leaving 1 base of the junction unmatched. Germline assignment: CDR1 WNHNN and CDR2 SYGVQD (reference sequence). The CDR3 runs 13 residues. This chain's CDR3 is CASSESGTGEAFF. CDR3 bases: TGCGCCAGCAGTGAGTCGGGGACAGGGGAAGCTTTCTTT.

The chain has TRBV5-4 and TRBJ2-7; D ambiguous. V was trimmed by 2 bases and J by 3 bases, leaving 6 bases between them. CDR1 is SGHNT and CDR2 is YYREEE in the germline V gene (reference sequence). This CDR3 has 12 amino acids. This CDR3 is CASSFESYEQYF. For the CDR3, the DNA is TGTGCCAGCAGCTTTGAGAGCTACGAGCAGTACTTC.

V is TRBV27 and J is TRBJ2-7; 12 bases align to TRBD2. Trimming cost V 5 bases and J 6 bases; bases outside gene matches: 8. Germline CDR1 MNHEY, CDR2 SMNVEV (reference sequence). The CDR3 is 15 amino acids. The CDR3 loop reads CASSRSTSGSSEQYF. CDR3 sequence (DNA): TGTGCCAGCAGTCGTTCGACTAGCGGGAGCTCCGAGCAGTACTTC.

The chain joins TRBV19 to TRBJ2-3; 15 bases align to TRBD2. In germline, CDR1 is LNHDA, CDR2 SQIVND (reference sequence). The V gene end was trimmed by 6 bases and the J gene end by 4 bases; junction bases not matched to a gene: 5. This CDR3 has 16 residues. CDR3 protein: CASSSGTSGRPDTQYF. As DNA, the CDR3 is TGTGCCAGTAGCTCCGGGACTAGCGGGAGGCCAGATACGCAGTATTTT.